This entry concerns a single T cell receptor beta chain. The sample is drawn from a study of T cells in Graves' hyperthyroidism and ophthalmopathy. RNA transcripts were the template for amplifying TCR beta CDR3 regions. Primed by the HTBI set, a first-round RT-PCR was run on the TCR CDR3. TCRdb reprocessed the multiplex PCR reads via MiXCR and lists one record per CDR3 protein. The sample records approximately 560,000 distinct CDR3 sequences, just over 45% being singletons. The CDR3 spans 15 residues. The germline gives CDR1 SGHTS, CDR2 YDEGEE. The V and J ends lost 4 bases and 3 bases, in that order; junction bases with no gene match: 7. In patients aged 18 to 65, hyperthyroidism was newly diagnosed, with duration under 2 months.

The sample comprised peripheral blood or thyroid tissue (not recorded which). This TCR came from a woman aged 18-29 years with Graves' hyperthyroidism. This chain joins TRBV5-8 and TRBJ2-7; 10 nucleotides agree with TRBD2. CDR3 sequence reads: CASSLGASGGYEQYF. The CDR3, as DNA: TGTGCCAGCAGCCTCGGGGCTAGCGGGGGCTACGAGCAGTACTTC.